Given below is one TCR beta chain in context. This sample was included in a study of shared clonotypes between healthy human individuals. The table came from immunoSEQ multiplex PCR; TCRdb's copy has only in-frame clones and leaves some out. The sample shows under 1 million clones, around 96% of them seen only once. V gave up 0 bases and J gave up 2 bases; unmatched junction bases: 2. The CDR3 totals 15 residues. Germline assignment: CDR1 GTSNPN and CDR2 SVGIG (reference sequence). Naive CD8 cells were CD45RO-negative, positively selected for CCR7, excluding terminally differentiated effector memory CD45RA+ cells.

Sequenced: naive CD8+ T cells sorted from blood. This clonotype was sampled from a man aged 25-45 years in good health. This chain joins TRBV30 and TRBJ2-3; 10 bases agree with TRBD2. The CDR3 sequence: CAWSVTSGATDTQYF. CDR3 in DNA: TGTGCCTGGAGTGTAACTAGCGGGGCCACAGATACGCAGTATTTT.